This T cell receptor (beta chain) was observed in a study of vaccination effects on CD4 cells after COVID-19. Sequencing was performed with immunoSEQ multiplex PCR; in TCRdb, only in-frame clones are kept and a portion is missing. Seen here are roughly 32,000 clones, 72% observed once, and the top ten hold around 12%. Points on this clone: Its cognate antigen is unknown.

Germline trimming cut 6 bases from V and 3 bases from J; bases unmatched to any gene: 0. The CDR3 runs 13 residues. Germline values: CDR1 ENHRY, CDR2 SYGVKD. Under the ViraFEST assay, PBMC were stimulated with viral peptide pools so that antigen-specific CD4+ T cells expanded. Sequencing was performed afterwards. Following 10 days of culture, CD4+ T cells were isolated. Vaccine administered to participants consisted of two doses of either BNT162b2 or mRNA-1273. Every well housed 1.5 million to 2 million PBMC, which grew in culture alongside around 9.8 IU/ml IL-2 and 8.5 to 10 ug/ml peptides. Sequenced here: CD4+ T cells from PBMCs cultured with HCoV-229E spike peptides, sampled after COVID-19 vaccination. This clonotype was obtained from a human donor who received a COVID-19 vaccine. V gene TRBV10-3 combines with J gene TRBJ1-2; 11 bases align to TRBD1. As DNA, the CDR3 is TGTGCCATCAGGGGACAGGGGGACTATGGCTACACCTTC. It codes for CAIRGQGDYGYTF.